What follows is one T cell receptor (beta chain) and its context. Assay: immunoSEQ multiplex PCR; the TCRdb copy retains only in-frame clones and omits some. In all, the sample yields some 190,000 clones. V lost 0 bases and J lost 4; bases outside the gene matches: 0. Germline CDR1 and CDR2: SGHRS and YFSETQ. There are 14 residues in the CDR3. These data belong to a study of control samples from healthy donors and cancer patients. This sequence originates from a woman aged 25 to 39 in good health. The gene calls are TRBV5-1 and TRBJ2-5; 10 bases line up with TRBD1. Material: blood. The CDR3 DNA reads as TGCGCCAGCAGCTTGGGGACAGGGGGAGAGACCCAGTACTTC. Translation: CASSLGTGGETQYF. Variable domain in full (rest from reference TRBV5-1 and TRBJ2-5): KAGVTQTPRYLIKTRGQQVTLSCSPISGHRSVSWYQQTPGQGLQFLFEYFSETQRNKGNFPGRFSGRQFSNSRSEMNVSTLELGDSALYLCASSLGTGGETQYFGPGTRLLVL.